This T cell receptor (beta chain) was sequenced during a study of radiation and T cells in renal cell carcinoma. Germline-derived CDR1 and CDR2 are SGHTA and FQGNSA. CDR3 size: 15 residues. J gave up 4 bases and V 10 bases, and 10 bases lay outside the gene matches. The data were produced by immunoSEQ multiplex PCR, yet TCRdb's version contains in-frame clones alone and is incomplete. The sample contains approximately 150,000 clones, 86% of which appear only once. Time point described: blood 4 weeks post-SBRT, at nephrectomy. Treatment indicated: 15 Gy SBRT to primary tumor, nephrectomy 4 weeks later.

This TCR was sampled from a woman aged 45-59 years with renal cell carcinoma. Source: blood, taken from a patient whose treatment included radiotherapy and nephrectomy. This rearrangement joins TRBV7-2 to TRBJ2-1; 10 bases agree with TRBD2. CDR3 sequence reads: CATTGRTSGYNEQFF. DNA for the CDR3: TGTGCCACCACGGGGAGGACTAGCGGATACAATGAGCAGTTCTTC.